This T cell receptor (beta chain) was profiled in a study of type 1 and type 2 diabetes patients (dated by TCRdb to between 2015 and 2016). About the full investigation: The cohort comprised 9 or 10 type 1 diabetes patients, a few type 2 diabetes patients and roughly 6 nondiabetic controls recruited in China. Throughout the study, CD4 or CD8 MicroBeads on MACS columns were used to positively select CD4+ and CD8+ T cells from PBMCs. A total of more than 15 million paired-end reads were generated across the whole study. TCRbeta repertoires were profiled by high-throughput sequencing in the study to compare type 1 diabetes, type 2 diabetes and nondiabetic individuals. Type 2 diabetes patients served as a disease comparison group for the type 1 diabetes patients. When approximately 21-cycle amplification was compared with roughly 25-cycle amplification, V gene usage looked similar, suggesting that primer efficiencies were similar and PCR bias was random. The TCRbeta libraries underwent paired-end sequencing on Illumina HiSeq 2000 or MiSeq instruments. Points the paper makes about the study in general: Highly correlated V and J gene usage patterns were observed for type 2 diabetes and control samples, with an average of around 0.97 between samples. Because only a limited number of T2D and control samples were sequenced, some T1D-only HECs might also appear in more T2D or control samples. In both CD4+ and CD8+ T cells, type 2 diabetes repertoires were highly diverse, with diversity significantly greater than that of type 1 diabetes repertoires. The study groups were not matched for age and gender, which could bias interpretation. Only a few highly-expanded CD4+ clones (median one) were found in type 2 diabetes patients, and these clones made up a median roughly 3.6% of reads.

The CDR3 covers 14 residues, taking in both the cysteine and the phenylalanine. Kept here is only the CDR3 DNA, which spans 42 bases and is read in frame from base 1. Trimmed from V: 5 bases; trimmed from J: 3 bases; junction bases lacking a gene match: 8. The germline V gene (reference sequence) specifies DFQATT as CDR1 and SNEGSKA as CDR2. This clonotype appeared a single time. No antigen is known for it. Base qualities are not at hand, and no much larger clone is one base apart. A single read counts as weak evidence. The listed sequencing device is Illumina MiSeq. For TCRbeta CDR3 amplification, the template was genomic DNA taken from the sorted T cell subsets. The TCRbeta CDR3 region was amplified by multiplex PCR with 30 forward and 13 reverse primers. PCR products were purified with AMPure XP beads, then indices and adaptors were added in a second roughly 24-cycle PCR. Before sequencing, libraries were gel-purified with the QIAquick Gel Extraction Kit. As for the authors' bioinformatics: FLASH was used to merge the paired-end reads, and IgBLAST was used to align the reads to IMGT V, D and J germline references. Reads with below 70% alignment identity to germline references were discarded, and some 10 million reads were retained study-wide. CDR3 boundaries, reading frame and productivity were assigned according to IMGT definitions. Highly-expanded clones were defined as clones making up 1% or more of reads, and normalized Shannon entropy was used to measure diversity. Group differences in Shannon entropy were tested with unpaired two-tailed t-tests. TCRdb reanalyzed the raw reads on its own, using fastp at Q25 for trimming and MiXCR for clone calling, and kept in-frame beta chains. Each entry is one CDR3 protein sequence, shown with its most common DNA and genes. TCRdb's processing, not the authors', yielded these V and J calls. Here the sample has a few hundred thousand distinct CDR3 sequences; roughly 44% occur a single time. The ten largest make up about an eighth of the sample.

Every diabetic patient fulfilled standard classification criteria for type 1 or type 2 diabetes, and glucose and C-peptide were measured using WHO-recommended methods. Donors with other autoimmune diseases or infections within the previous four weeks were excluded. Roughly 10 milliliters of peripheral blood were collected from each participant. PBMCs were isolated with LymphoPrep density separation. The receptor's source is a man between 18 and 29 years old with type 2 diabetes. In this chain, TRBV20-1 is recombined with TRBJ2-3, and TRBD2 aligns with 7 junction nucleotides. Material: peripheral blood mononuclear cells (PBMCs). Read as DNA, the sequence is TGCAGTGCTCCTCGCGGGGGAGGGACAGATACGCAGTATTTT. Protein translation: CSAPRGGGTDTQYF.